This T cell receptor beta chain was captured in a study of vaccination and CD4 T cells after COVID-19. Using its own MiXCR run on the PCR reads, TCRdb lists one record per CDR3 protein. The sample holds tens of thousands of distinct CDR3 sequences, around 50% seen once. Sequenced here: CD4+ T cells from blood, sampled before SARS-CoV-2 vaccination. This receptor was taken from a human donor who had recovered from COVID-19.

In DNA, the CDR3 is TGTGCCAGCAGTTTATCACTAGCGCCTACCTACGAGCAGTACTTC. Its protein is CASSLSLAPTYEQYF. This chain uses TRBV28 with TRBJ2-7, with TRBD2 matching over 7 bases. Looked up from germline, CDR1 is MDHEN and CDR2 is SYDVKM. CDR3 length: 15 amino acids. V was pared by 1 base and J by 2 bases, with 5 bases of the junction left unmatched.